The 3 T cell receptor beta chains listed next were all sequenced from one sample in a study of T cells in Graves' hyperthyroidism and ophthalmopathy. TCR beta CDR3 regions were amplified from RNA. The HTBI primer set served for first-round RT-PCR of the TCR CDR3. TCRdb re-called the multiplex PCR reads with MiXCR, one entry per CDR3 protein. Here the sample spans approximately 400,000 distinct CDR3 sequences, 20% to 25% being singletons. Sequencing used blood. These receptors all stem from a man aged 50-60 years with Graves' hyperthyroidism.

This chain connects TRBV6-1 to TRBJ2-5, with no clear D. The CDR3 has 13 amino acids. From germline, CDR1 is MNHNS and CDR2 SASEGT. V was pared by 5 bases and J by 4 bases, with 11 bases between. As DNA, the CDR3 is TGTGCCAGCAGTCGTACGATGGGAGAGACCCAGTACTTC. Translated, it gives CASSRTMGETQYF.

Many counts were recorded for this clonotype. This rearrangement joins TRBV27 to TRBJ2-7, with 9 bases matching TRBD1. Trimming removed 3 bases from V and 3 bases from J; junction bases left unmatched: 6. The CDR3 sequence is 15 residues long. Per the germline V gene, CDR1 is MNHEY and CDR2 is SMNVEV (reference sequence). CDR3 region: CASSFSGTGFYEQYF. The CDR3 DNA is TGTGCCAGCAGTTTCTCCGGGACAGGGTTCTACGAGCAGTACTTC.

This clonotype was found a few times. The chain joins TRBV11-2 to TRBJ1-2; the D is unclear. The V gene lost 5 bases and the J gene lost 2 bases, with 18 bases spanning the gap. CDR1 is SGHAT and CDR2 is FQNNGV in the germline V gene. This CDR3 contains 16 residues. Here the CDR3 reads CASSPALRTKNYGYTF. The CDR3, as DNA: TGTGCCAGCAGCCCCGCTCTTAGAACAAAGAACTATGGCTACACCTTC. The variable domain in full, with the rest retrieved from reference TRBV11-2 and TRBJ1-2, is EAGVAQSPRYKIIEKRQSVAFWCNPISGHATLYWYQQILGQGPKLLIQFQNNGVVDDSQLPKDRFSAERLKGVDSTLKIQPAKLEDSAVYLCASSPALRTKNYGYTFGSGTRLTVV.